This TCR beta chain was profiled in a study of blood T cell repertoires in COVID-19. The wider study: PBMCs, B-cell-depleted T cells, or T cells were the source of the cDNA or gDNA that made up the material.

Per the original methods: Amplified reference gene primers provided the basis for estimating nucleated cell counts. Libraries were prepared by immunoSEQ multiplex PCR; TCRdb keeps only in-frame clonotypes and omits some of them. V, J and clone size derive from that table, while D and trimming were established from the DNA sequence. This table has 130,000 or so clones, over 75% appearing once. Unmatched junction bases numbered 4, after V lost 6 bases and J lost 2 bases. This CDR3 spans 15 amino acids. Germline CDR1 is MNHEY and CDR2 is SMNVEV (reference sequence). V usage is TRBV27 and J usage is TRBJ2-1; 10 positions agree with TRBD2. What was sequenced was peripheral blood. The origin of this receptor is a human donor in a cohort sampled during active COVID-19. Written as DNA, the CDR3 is TGTGCCAGCAGATGGACTAGCGGAACCTACAATGAGCAGTTCTTC. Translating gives CASRWTSGTYNEQFF.